Shown below are 29 T cell receptor beta chains from a single sample sequenced in a study of metastatic and nonmetastatic thyroid tumors. All patients reached thyroid surgery having received no treatment beforehand. TCRdb ran MiXCR on the PCR reads. The sample holds tens of thousands of clones; approximately 11% are singletons and the top ten take approximately 11%. Sample: blood. The receptor set was obtained from a female donor with papillary thyroid cancer or a benign thyroid nodule (not recorded which). Some clones in this sample may be carry-over from other donors' samples.

With respect to this clone: A single base separates this from a much larger clone, so it may be a read error. CDR3: CASSPLGQVFTEAFF. CDR3 coding DNA: TGTGCCAGCAGCCCATTGGGACAGGTATTCACTGAAGCTTTCTTT. The chain links TRBV3-1 to TRBJ1-1; 8 bases fit TRBD1. This CDR3 has 15 residues. Germline-derived CDR1 and CDR2 are LGHDT and YNNKEL (reference sequence). Germline trimming cut 4 bases from V and 4 bases from J; bases unmatched to any gene: 8. Filled out from reference TRBV3-1 and TRBJ1-1, the complete variable domain reads DTAVSQTPKYLVTQMGNDKSIKCEQNLGHDTMYWYKQDSKKFLKIMFSYNNKELIINETVPNRFSPKSPDKAHLNLHINSLELGDSAVYFCASSPLGQVFTEAFFGQGTRLTVV.

This clone was observed many times. The CDR3: CASSMGVLAGVTDTQYF. For the CDR3, the DNA is TGTGCCAGTAGTATGGGGGTACTAGCGGGAGTCACAGATACGCAGTATTTT. The rearrangement links TRBV19 to TRBJ2-3; TRBD2 agrees at 11 bases. Germline values: CDR1 LNHDA, CDR2 SQIVND (reference sequence). V was pared by 3 bases and J by 2 bases, with 7 bases of the junction left unmatched. The CDR3 has 17 residues.

This clone was seen repeatedly, ten times or more. V usage is TRBV20-1 and J usage is TRBJ2-5, with no clear D. Trimming left V 1 base short and J 5 bases short, with 11 bases between. The germline CDR1 and CDR2 sequences are DFQATT and SNEGSKA (reference sequence). This CDR3 has 13 residues. CDR3 protein: CSARVQSEETQYF. In DNA, the CDR3 is TGCAGTGCTAGAGTCCAGTCTGAGGAGACCCAGTACTTC.

V and J are TRBV4-2 and TRBJ2-7; D unresolved. In germline, CDR1 is LGHNA, CDR2 YNFKEQ. This CDR3 has 14 residues. Trimming pared 2 bases from V and 4 bases from J, leaving 12 bases between. The CDR3 loop reads CASSQYPTSYEQYF. Here the CDR3 DNA reads TGTGCCAGCAGCCAATACCCGACTTCGTACGAGCAGTACTTC.

The V and J genes are TRBV7-8 and TRBJ1-2; D not resolved. The CDR3 covers 15 residues. V lost 3 bases and J 8 bases, leaving 19 bases between the germline ends. The V gene's germline CDR1 is SGHVS and CDR2 FQNEAQ. CDR3 loop: CASSFRDTPEGGYTF. CDR3 in DNA: TGTGCCAGCAGCTTCCGGGATACGCCCGAGGGAGGCTACACCTTC.

Ten or more counts support this clone. The chain is built from TRBV6-1 and TRBJ1-2; D gene uncertain. This CDR3 has 12 residues. V lost 2 bases, J lost 9 bases, and 10 bases lay in between. Germline values: CDR1 MNHNS, CDR2 SASEGT. The CDR3 region is CASSEIPSSYTF. For the CDR3, the DNA is TGTGCCAGCAGTGAAATACCAAGTAGCTACACCTTC.

This clone was seen ten or more times. The V gene is TRBV9, the J gene TRBJ2-5; 9 bases agree with TRBD2. CDR3 length: 15 residues. Germline V CDR1 and CDR2: SGDLS, YYNGEE. V lost 3 bases, J lost 5 bases, and 8 bases stayed unmatched. The CDR3 protein is CASSAGIAGDETQYF. CDR3 nucleotide sequence: TGTGCCAGCAGCGCTGGGATAGCGGGAGACGAGACCCAGTACTTC.

This clone was counted ten times or more. The rearrangement links TRBV20-1 to TRBJ2-7; no definite D call. V was shortened by 3 bases and J by 0 bases, with 6 bases between the two germline ends. This CDR3 has 12 residues. The germline V gene has CDR1 DFQATT and CDR2 SNEGSKA (reference sequence). Here the CDR3 reads CSASSSSYEQYF. The CDR3 nucleotides read TGCAGTGCTAGTTCGTCCTCCTACGAGCAGTACTTC.

This clone came up many times. The chain has TRBV7-9 and TRBJ1-1, with D maybe TRBD1 (5 bases). Germline V gene data show CDR1 as SEHNR and CDR2 as FQNEAQ (reference sequence). The CDR3 covers 14 residues. V lost 5 bases and J 3 bases, leaving 13 bases between the germline ends. CDR3 in amino acids: CASSHQGMDTEAFF. CDR3 DNA: TGTGCCAGCAGCCACCAGGGTATGGACACTGAAGCTTTCTTT.

This clone was observed many times. The chain joins TRBV19 to TRBJ2-1; TRBD2 matches at 8 bases. The CDR3 has 16 amino acids. Germline CDR1 and CDR2: LNHDA and SQIVND (reference sequence). The ends lost 5 bases at V and 3 bases at J; junction bases unmatched: 9. CDR3 sequence reads: CASSPRLAPIYNEQFF. Written as DNA, the CDR3 is TGTGCCAGTAGTCCAAGACTAGCGCCAATCTACAATGAGCAGTTCTTC.

This clone has at least ten counts. J is TRBJ2-3 and V is TRBV6-4, with D possibly matching TRBD2 (6 bases). The CDR3 contains 13 residues. Germline values: CDR1 MRHNA, CDR2 SNTAGT. V was clipped by 8 bases and J by 3 bases, with 12 bases between them. This chain's CDR3 is CASGNGGTDTQYF. The CDR3 nucleotides are TGTGCCAGCGGGAATGGAGGGACAGATACGCAGTATTTT.

This clone was picked up a small number of times. Since a much larger clone is just one base distant, this may be a read error. Other DNA sequences in the same sample also yield this CDR3. CDR3 loop: CVSSSKAGGYNEQFF. CDR3 nucleotides: TGCGTCAGCAGCTCCAAAGCGGGAGGCTACAATGAGCAGTTCTTC. V usage is TRBV5-1 and J usage is TRBJ2-1; 9 bases align to TRBD2. The CDR3 extends over 15 amino acids. Germline CDR1 SGHRS, CDR2 YFSETQ.

This clone was seen at least ten times. This chain links TRBV28 with TRBJ1-2, with a tentative D call TRBD1 (5 bases). Germline CDR1 reads MDHEN; CDR2 reads SYDVKM. V was cut by 4 bases and J by 4 bases, with 13 bases left in between. The CDR3 is made up of 14 amino acids. In DNA, the CDR3 is TGTGCCAGCAGTTCTGCAGGGTACAGCTATGGCTACACCTTC. Protein sequence: CASSSAGYSYGYTF.

In its sample, this clone was seen many times. J is TRBJ2-3 and V is TRBV24-1; a possible D gene is TRBD1 (6 bases). There are 16 residues in the CDR3. The germline V and J ends were trimmed by 4 bases and 1 base, with 14 bases remaining between them. Germline V gene sequence: CDR1 KGHDR, CDR2 SFDVKD. The CDR3 DNA is TGTGCCACCAGTGAGGGGCTACAGGGAGGCACAGATACGCAGTATTTT. Translation: CATSEGLQGGTDTQYF.

This clone was seen only a few times. A much larger clone lies one base from this, so it may be a read error. The genes are TRBV28 and TRBJ2-6; D is unclear. The CDR3 sequence is 14 residues long. Looked up from germline, CDR1 is MDHEN and CDR2 is SYDVKM. This CDR3 is CANSAQPGANVLTF. The CDR3, as DNA: TGTGCCAACAGTGCACAGCCCGGGGCCAACGTCCTGACTTTC.

A few counts support this clone. This rearrangement joins TRBV6-5 to TRBJ2-7; 10 nucleotides match TRBD2. V shed 0 bases and J 0 bases; nucleotides not matched to a gene: 8. Looked up from germline, CDR1 is MNHEY and CDR2 is SVGAGI. The CDR3 has 18 amino acids. The CDR3 region is CASSYSMGLAHDSYEQYF. The CDR3 region has the DNA TGTGCCAGCAGTTACTCGATGGGACTAGCGCATGACTCCTACGAGCAGTACTTC.

This clone was seen ten or more times. The V and J genes are TRBV4-3 and TRBJ2-7; D not resolved. Germline V gene data show CDR1 as LGHNA and CDR2 as YSLEER. The length of the CDR3 is 15 residues. Trimming took 3 bases from V and 0 from J, leaving 12 bases between them. The CDR3 reads CASSQETISSYEQYF. The CDR3 DNA follows: TGCGCCAGCAGCCAGGAAACCATAAGCTCCTACGAGCAGTACTTC.

This clone was recorded at least ten times. The V gene is TRBV12-3 or TRBV12-4, the J gene TRBJ2-1; 10 bases map to TRBD2. The CDR3 length is 15 residues. The V segment lost 6 bases and the J segment 7 bases; nucleotides outside the gene matches: 9. In DNA form, the CDR3 reads TGTGCCAGCAGCCCCCCGGCTAGCGGGAGTAATGAGCAGTTCTTC. The encoded protein is CASSPPASGSNEQFF.

At least ten counts were recorded for this clone. This chain uses TRBV20-1 with TRBJ2-5, with TRBD2 matching over 11 bases. Germline-derived CDR1 and CDR2 are DFQATT and SNEGSKA (reference sequence). This CDR3 comprises 17 residues. V trimming: 6 bases; J trimming: 4 bases; junction bases outside the gene matches: 16. CDR3 amino acids: CSAERLAGLQQAETQYF. In DNA form, the CDR3 reads TGCAGTGCCGAGCGACTAGCGGGACTCCAGCAGGCAGAGACCCAGTACTTC.

This clone was detected ten times or more. CDR3 residues: CASSFPSREDQTSSYEQYF. The DNA for the CDR3 is TGCGCCAGCAGCTTTCCCTCGCGGGAGGACCAAACGAGCTCCTACGAGCAGTACTTC. This sequence joins TRBV5-1 and TRBJ2-7, with 8 bases fitting TRBD2. CDR1 is SGHRS, CDR2 YFSETQ, per germline. V lost 2 bases, J lost 0 bases, and 16 bases stayed unmatched. The CDR3 extends over 19 amino acids. Variable domain in full (rest from reference TRBV5-1 and TRBJ2-7): KAGVTQTPRYLIKTRGQQVTLSCSPISGHRSVSWYQQTPGQGLQFLFEYFSETQRNKGNFPGRFSGRQFSNSRSEMNVSTLELGDSALYLCASSFPSREDQTSSYEQYFGPGTRLTVT.

This clone was counted a few times. The rearrangement links TRBV28 to TRBJ1-6; no clear D. Germline V gene sequence: CDR1 MDHEN, CDR2 SYDVKM. The CDR3 extends over 14 amino acids. Trimming stripped 5 bases from V and 8 bases from J, with 13 bases between. CDR3 in amino acids: CASSQVVSDSPLHF. In DNA, the CDR3 is TGTGCCAGCAGTCAGGTGGTTTCTGATTCACCCCTCCACTTT. The whole variable domain, remainder taken from reference TRBV28 and TRBJ1-6, is DVKVTQSSRYLVKRTGEKVFLECVQDMDHENMFWYRQDPGLGLRLIYFSYDVKMKEKGDIPEGYSVSREKKERFSLILESASTNQTSMYLCASSQVVSDSPLHFGNGTRLTVT.

The sample holds many counts of this clone. In DNA form, the CDR3 reads TGTGCCAGCAGCTTCCCGTCCGTAGGCATGGGCTATGGCTACACCTTC. This encodes CASSFPSVGMGYGYTF. J is TRBJ1-2 and V is TRBV11-1; D remains ambiguous. The CDR3 is made up of 16 amino acids. Looked up from germline, CDR1 is SGHAT and CDR2 is FQDESV (reference sequence). V was cut by 3 bases and J by 4 bases, with 18 bases left in between.

Of note for this clone: Since a much larger clone is just one base distant, this may be a read error. The chain recombines TRBV28 with TRBJ1-1; a possible D gene is TRBD1 (5 bases). The V gene's germline CDR1 is MDHEN and CDR2 SYDVKM. Trimming took 6 bases from V and 0 from J, leaving 14 bases between them. This CDR3 has 15 amino acids. The DNA for the CDR3 is TGTGCCAGCAGCCCCCCGGGGGTCATGAACACTGAAGCTTTCTTT. Its translation is CASSPPGVMNTEAFF.

As regards this clone: A read error may be the cause here, since a much bigger clone is one base away. The rearrangement joins TRBV9 to TRBJ2-7; maybe TRBD1 (6 bases). The germline V gene has CDR1 SGDLS and CDR2 YYNGEE. The CDR3 covers 15 residues. The ends were cut back, 0 bases at V and 6 bases at J, with 16 bases in the middle. The CDR3 spells CASSVGQGSTSEQYF. The CDR3 nucleotides read TGTGCCAGCAGCGTAGGGCAGGGGTCGACCAGCGAGCAGTACTTC.

This chain joins TRBV3-1 and TRBJ2-7; TRBD1 might be the D (6 bases). Germline V gene lookup returns CDR1 LGHDT and CDR2 YNNKEL (reference sequence). The ends were cut back, 2 bases at V and 3 bases at J, with 26 bases in the middle. The CDR3 totals 19 residues. The CDR3 sequence is CASSQYRMGGAGVLYEQYF. As DNA, the CDR3 is TGTGCCAGCAGCCAATATAGGATGGGTGGGGCAGGGGTTCTCTACGAGCAGTACTTC.

This clone was seen ten or more times. The chain employs TRBV15 and TRBJ1-1; D is ambiguous. V lost 1 base and J lost 4, with 7 bases in between. Germline V CDR1 and CDR2: LNHNV, YYDKDF (reference sequence). The CDR3 consists of 13 residues. CDR3 nucleotides: TGTGCCACCAGCAGAGTCCATAGCACTGAAGCTTTCTTT. Translated: CATSRVHSTEAFF.

This clone was counted many times. The gene calls are TRBV3-1 and TRBJ2-5, with D perhaps given as TRBD1 or TRBD2 (5 bases each). The CDR3 length is 14 residues. With 3 bases removed from V and 4 bases from J, the gap between germline ends came to 12 bases. Germline assignment: CDR1 LGHDT and CDR2 YNNKEL (reference sequence). DNA for the CDR3: TGTGCCAGCAGCCACCGGGGCGATGGAGAGACCCAGTACTTC. It specifies CASSHRGDGETQYF.

In its sample, this clone was seen many times. The V and J genes are TRBV27 and TRBJ1-1; no definite D call. The CDR3 covers 13 residues. V lost 3 bases and J lost 4, with 9 bases in between. Per the germline V gene, CDR1 is MNHEY and CDR2 is SMNVEV (reference sequence). In DNA form, the CDR3 reads TGTGCCAGCAGTTTTACCCCGATCACTGAAGCTTTCTTT. Translated: CASSFTPITEAFF.

This clone has at least ten counts. The chain is built from TRBV6-1 and TRBJ2-7; D perhaps matches TRBD2 (6 bases). V lost 6 bases to trimming and J lost 0 bases, with 9 bases between them. CDR1 MNHNS and CDR2 SASEGT come from the germline V gene. The CDR3 has 13 residues. CDR3 in DNA: TGTGCCAGCAGCCCCGGGAGCTCCTACGAGCAGTACTTC. Translation gives CASSPGSSYEQYF.